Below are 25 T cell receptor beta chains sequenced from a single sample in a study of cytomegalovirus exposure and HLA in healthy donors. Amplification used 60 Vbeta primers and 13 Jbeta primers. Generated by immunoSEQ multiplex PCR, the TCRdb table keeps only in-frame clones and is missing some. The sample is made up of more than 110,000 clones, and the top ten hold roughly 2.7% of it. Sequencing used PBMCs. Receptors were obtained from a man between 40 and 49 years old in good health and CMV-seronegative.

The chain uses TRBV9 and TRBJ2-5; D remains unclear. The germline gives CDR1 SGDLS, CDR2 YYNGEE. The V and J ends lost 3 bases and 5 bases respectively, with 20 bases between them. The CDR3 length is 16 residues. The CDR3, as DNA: TGTGCCAGCAGCGGAACTACCACGGCGCGTTCTGAGACCCAGTACTTC. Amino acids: CASSGTTTARSETQYF. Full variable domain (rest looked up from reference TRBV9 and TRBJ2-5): DSGVTQTPKHLITATGQRVTLRCSPRSGDLSVYWYQQSLDQGLQFLIQYYNGEERAKGNILERFSAQQFPDLHSELNLSSLELGDSALYFCASSGTTTARSETQYFGPGTRLLVL.

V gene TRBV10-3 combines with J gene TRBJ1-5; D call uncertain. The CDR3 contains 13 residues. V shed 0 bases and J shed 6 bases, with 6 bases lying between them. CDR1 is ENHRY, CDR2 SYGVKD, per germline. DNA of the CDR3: TGTGCCATCAGTGAGTCGGCAGGTCAGCCCCAGCATTTT. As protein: CAISESAGQPQHF.

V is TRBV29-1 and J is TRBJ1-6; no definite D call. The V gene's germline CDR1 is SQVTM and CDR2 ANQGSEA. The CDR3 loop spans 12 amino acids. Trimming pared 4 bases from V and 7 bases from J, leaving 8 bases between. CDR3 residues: CSVGEGNSPLHF. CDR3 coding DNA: TGCAGCGTTGGGGAGGGAAATTCACCCCTCCACTTT.

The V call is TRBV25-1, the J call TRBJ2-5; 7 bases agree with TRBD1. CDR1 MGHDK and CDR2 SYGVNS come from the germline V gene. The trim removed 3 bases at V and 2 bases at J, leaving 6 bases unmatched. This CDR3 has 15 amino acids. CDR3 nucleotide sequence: TGTGCCAGCAGTGATTCCCGACAGGGACAAGAGACCCAGTACTTC. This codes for CASSDSRQGQETQYF.

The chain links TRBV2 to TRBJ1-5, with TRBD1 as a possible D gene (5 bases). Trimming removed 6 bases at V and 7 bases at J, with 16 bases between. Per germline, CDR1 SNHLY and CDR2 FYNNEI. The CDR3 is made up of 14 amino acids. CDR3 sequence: CASRPNRNGQPQHF. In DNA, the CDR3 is TGTGCCAGCAGGCCCAACAGGAACGGACAGCCCCAGCATTTT.

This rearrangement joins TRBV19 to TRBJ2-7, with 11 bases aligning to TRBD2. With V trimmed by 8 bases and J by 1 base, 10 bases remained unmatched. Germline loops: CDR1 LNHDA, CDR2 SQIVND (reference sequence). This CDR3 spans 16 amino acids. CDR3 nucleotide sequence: TGTGCCAGTGGTCCGAGACTAGCGGGGTCGTCCTACGAGCAGTACTTC. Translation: CASGPRLAGSSYEQYF. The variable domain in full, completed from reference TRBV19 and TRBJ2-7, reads DGGITQSPKYLFRKEGQNVTLSCEQNLNHDAMYWYRQDPGQGLRLIYYSQIVNDFQKGDIAEGYSVSREKKESFPLTVTSAQKNPTAFYLCASGPRLAGSSYEQYFGPGTRLTVT.

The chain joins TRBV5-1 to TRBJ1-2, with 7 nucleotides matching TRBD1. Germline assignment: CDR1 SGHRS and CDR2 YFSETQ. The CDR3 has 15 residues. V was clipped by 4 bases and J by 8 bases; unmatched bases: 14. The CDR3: CASSPYEGGLEGYTF. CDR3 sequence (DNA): TGCGCCAGCAGCCCCTATGAAGGGGGCTTAGAAGGCTACACCTTC.

The CDR3 sequence is CASSPQGTYNEQFF. CDR3 in DNA: TGCGCCAGCAGCCCACAGGGCACCTACAATGAGCAGTTCTTC. The chain is built from TRBV4-1 and TRBJ2-1; a weak D match, TRBD1 (6 bases). V gave up 4 bases and J gave up 2 bases, with 9 bases separating them. The CDR3 runs 14 residues. Germline assignment: CDR1 MGHRA and CDR2 YSYEKL.

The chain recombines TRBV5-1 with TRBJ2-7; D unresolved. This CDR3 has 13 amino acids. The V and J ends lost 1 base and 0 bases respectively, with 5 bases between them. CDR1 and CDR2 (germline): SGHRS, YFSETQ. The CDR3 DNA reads TGCGCCAGCAGCTTGACACACTCCTACGAGCAGTACTTC. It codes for CASSLTHSYEQYF.

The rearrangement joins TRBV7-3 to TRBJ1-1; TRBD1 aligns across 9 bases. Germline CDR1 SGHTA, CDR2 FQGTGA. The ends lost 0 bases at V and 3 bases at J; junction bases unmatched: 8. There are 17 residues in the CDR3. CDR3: CASSLTNAGTGYTEAFF. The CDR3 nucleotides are TGTGCCAGCAGCTTAACCAACGCCGGGACAGGGTACACTGAAGCTTTCTTT.

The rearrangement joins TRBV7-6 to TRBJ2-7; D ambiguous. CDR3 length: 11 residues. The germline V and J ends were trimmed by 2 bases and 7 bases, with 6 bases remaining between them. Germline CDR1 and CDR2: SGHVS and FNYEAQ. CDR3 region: CASSLYGEQYF. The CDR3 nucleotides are TGTGCCAGCAGCTTATACGGTGAGCAGTACTTC.

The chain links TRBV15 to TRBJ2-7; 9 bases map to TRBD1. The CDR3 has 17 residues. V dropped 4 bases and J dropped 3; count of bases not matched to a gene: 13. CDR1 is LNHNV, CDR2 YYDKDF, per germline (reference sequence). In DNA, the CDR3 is TGTGCCACCAGCAAAAGACCGGGGACAGGGCTCAGCTACGAGCAGTACTTC. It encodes CATSKRPGTGLSYEQYF.

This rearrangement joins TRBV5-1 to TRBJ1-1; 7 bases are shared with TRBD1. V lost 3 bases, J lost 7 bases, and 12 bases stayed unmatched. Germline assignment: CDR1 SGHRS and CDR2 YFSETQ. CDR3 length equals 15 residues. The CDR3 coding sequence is TGCGCCAGCAGCTCAGGGACAGCCCATAGCAATGAAGCTTTCTTT. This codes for CASSSGTAHSNEAFF. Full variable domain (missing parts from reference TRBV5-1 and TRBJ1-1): KAGVTQTPRYLIKTRGQQVTLSCSPISGHRSVSWYQQTPGQGLQFLFEYFSETQRNKGNFPGRFSGRQFSNSRSEMNVSTLELGDSALYLCASSSGTAHSNEAFFGQGTRLTVV.

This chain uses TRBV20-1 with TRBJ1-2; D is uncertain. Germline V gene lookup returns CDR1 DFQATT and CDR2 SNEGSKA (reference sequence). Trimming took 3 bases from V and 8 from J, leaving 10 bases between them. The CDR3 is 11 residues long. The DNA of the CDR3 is TGCAGTGCTAGTAGTTTGCGGGGCTACACCTTC. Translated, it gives CSASSLRGYTF.

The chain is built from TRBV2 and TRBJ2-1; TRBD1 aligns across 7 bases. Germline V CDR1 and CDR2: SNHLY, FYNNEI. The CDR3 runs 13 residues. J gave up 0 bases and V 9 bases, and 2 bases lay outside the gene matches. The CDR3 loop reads CASGTASYNEQFF. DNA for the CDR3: TGTGCCAGTGGGACAGCCTCCTACAATGAGCAGTTCTTC.

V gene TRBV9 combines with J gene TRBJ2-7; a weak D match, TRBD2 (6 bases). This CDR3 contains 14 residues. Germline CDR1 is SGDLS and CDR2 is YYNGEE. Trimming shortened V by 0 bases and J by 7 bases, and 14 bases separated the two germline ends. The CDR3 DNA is TGTGCCAGCAGCGTAGCGTCTCTCGGAGGGGAGCAGTACTTC. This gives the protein CASSVASLGGEQYF.

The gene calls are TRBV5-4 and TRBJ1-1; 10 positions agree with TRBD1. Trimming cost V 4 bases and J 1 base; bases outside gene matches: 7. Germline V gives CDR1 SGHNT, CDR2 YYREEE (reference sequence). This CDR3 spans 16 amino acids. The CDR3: CASSLGTGVSNTEAFF. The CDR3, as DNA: TGTGCCAGCAGCCTCGGGACAGGGGTTTCGAACACTGAAGCTTTCTTT.

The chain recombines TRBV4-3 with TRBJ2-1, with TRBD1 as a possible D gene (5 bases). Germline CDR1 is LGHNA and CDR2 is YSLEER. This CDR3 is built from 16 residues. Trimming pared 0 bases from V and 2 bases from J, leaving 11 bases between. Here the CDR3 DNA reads TGCGCCAGCAGCCAAGACCCAGGGTTTACCTACAATGAGCAGTTCTTC. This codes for CASSQDPGFTYNEQFF.

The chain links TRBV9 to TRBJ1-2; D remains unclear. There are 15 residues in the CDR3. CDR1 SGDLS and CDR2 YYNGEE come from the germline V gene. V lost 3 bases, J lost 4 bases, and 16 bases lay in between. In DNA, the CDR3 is TGTGCCAGCAGCGCTACCTCCAGCGCCTTCTATGGCTACACCTTC. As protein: CASSATSSAFYGYTF.

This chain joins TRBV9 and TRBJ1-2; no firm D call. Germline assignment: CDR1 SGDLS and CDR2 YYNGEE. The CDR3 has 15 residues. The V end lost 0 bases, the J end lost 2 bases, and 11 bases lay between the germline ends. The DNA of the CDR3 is TGTGCCAGCAGCGTAGCTGAGGGCCAAAACTATGGCTACACCTTC. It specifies CASSVAEGQNYGYTF.

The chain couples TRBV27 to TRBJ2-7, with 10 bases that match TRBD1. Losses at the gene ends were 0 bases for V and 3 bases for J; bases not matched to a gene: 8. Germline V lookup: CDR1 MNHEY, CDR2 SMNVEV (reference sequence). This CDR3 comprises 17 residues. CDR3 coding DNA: TGTGCCAGCAGTTTATCGAGAGCCCGGGACAGGGGCTACGAGCAGTACTTC. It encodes CASSLSRARDRGYEQYF.

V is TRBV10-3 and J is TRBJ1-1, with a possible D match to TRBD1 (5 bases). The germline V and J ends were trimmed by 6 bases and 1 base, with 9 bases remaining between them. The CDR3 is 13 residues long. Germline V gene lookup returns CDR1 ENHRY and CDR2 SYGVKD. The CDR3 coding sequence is TGTGCCATCAGGAGGAGGGGGAACACTGAAGCTTTCTTT. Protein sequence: CAIRRRGNTEAFF.

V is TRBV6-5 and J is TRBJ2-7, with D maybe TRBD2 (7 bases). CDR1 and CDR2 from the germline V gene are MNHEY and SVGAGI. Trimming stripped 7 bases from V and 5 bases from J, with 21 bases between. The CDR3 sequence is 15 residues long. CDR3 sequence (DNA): TGTGCCAGCAACCCTTGGGGGGGGCAAAGCGACGAGCAGTACTTC. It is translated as CASNPWGGQSDEQYF.

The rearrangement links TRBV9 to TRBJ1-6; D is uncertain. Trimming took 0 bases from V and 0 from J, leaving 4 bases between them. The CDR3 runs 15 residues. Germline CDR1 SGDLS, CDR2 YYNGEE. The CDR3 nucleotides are TGTGCCAGCAGCGTAGCCAGCTCCTATAATTCACCCCTCCACTTT. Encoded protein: CASSVASSYNSPLHF.

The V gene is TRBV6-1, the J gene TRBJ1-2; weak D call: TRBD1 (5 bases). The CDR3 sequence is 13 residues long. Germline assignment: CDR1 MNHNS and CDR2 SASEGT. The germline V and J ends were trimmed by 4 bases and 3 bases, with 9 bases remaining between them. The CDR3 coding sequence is TGTGCCAGCAGTGTAAGCAGGGACTATGGCTACACCTTC. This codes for CASSVSRDYGYTF.